This is a list of T cell receptor beta chains from one sample in a study of PD-L1 blockade in urothelial cancer. Assay: immunoSEQ multiplex PCR; the TCRdb copy retains only in-frame clones and omits some. The sample includes roughly 100,000 clones, over 80% of them seen just once. Material: PBMCs, obtained around atezolizumab (anti-PD-L1) treatment. The receptors here all came from a man aged 70-80 years with urothelial cancer. CDR3s include the opening cysteine and the closing phenylalanine or tryptophan. Fields, in order: CDR3 length, D gene, clone size, V gene, J gene, CDR3 protein, CDR3 DNA. A D gene is named only where the DNA matches it firmly. The size field is filled for only some rows; it gives once, few, many or a size class.

cdr3_length: 16
d_call: .
clone_size: .
v_call: TRBV5-6
j_call: TRBJ1-3
cdr3_aa: CASSPLRGTRGNTIYF
cdr3_nt: TGTGCCAGCAGCCCCCTGCGGGGAACGAGAGGAAACACCATATATTTT

cdr3_length: 15
d_call: TRBD2
clone_size: many
v_call: TRBV29-1
j_call: TRBJ2-7
cdr3_aa: CSVEDLGGSSYEQYF
cdr3_nt: TGCAGCGTTGAAGATCTGGGCGGGAGCTCCTACGAGCAGTACTTC

cdr3_length: 17
d_call: TRBD2
clone_size: .
v_call: TRBV9
j_call: TRBJ2-5
cdr3_aa: CASSVAGWARGVETQYF
cdr3_nt: TGTGCCAGCAGCGTAGCTGGTTGGGCCCGGGGGGTAGAGACCCAGTACTTC

cdr3_length: 16
d_call: .
clone_size: .
v_call: TRBV11-2
j_call: TRBJ2-3
cdr3_aa: CASSFSGGASTDTQYF
cdr3_nt: TGTGCCAGCAGCTTTTCTGGCGGGGCCTCCACAGATACGCAGTATTTT

cdr3_length: 13
d_call: .
clone_size: .
v_call: TRBV7-2
j_call: TRBJ2-7
cdr3_aa: CASSSAGSYEQYF
cdr3_nt: TGTGCCAGCAGCTCGGCGGGATCCTACGAGCAGTACTTC

cdr3_length: 20
d_call: TRBD2
clone_size: .
v_call: TRBV7-3
j_call: TRBJ2-1
cdr3_aa: CASSLTYTSPGLAEYNEQFF
cdr3_nt: TGTGCCAGCAGCTTAACGTACACATCCCCGGGACTAGCGGAATACAATGAGCAGTTCTTC

cdr3_length: 16
d_call: .
clone_size: .
v_call: TRBV7-9
j_call: TRBJ2-1
cdr3_aa: CASSMHGESSYNEQFF
cdr3_nt: TGTGCCAGCAGCATGCACGGGGAGAGCTCCTACAATGAGCAGTTCTTC

cdr3_length: 14
d_call: .
clone_size: .
v_call: TRBV18
j_call: TRBJ1-1
cdr3_aa: CASSPPSTRGEAFF
cdr3_nt: TGTGCCAGCTCACCACCCAGTACGCGGGGCGAAGCTTTCTTT

cdr3_length: 13
d_call: .
clone_size: .
v_call: TRBV5-1
j_call: TRBJ2-7
cdr3_aa: CASSSPGGGEQYF
cdr3_nt: TGCGCCAGCAGCTCCCCGGGCGGCGGGGAGCAGTACTTC

cdr3_length: 12
d_call: TRBD2
clone_size: .
v_call: TRBV25-1
j_call: TRBJ2-1
cdr3_aa: CASSGLAIEQFF
cdr3_nt: TGTGCCAGCAGCGGACTAGCGATTGAGCAGTTCTTC

cdr3_length: 15
d_call: TRBD1
clone_size: .
v_call: TRBV6-5
j_call: TRBJ2-7
cdr3_aa: CASSYSVTGTYEQYF
cdr3_nt: TGTGCCAGCAGTTACTCCGTGACAGGGACCTACGAGCAGTACTTC

cdr3_length: 15
d_call: TRBD1
clone_size: .
v_call: TRBV11-2
j_call: TRBJ2-3
cdr3_aa: CASSSWTGSTDTQYF
cdr3_nt: TGTGCCAGCAGCTCGTGGACAGGTAGCACAGATACGCAGTATTTT

cdr3_length: 13
d_call: TRBD1
clone_size: .
v_call: TRBV2
j_call: TRBJ1-2
cdr3_aa: CASSGQGAGGYTF
cdr3_nt: TGTGCCAGCAGTGGACAGGGGGCTGGGGGCTACACCTTC

cdr3_length: 15
d_call: .
clone_size: .
v_call: TRBV9
j_call: TRBJ2-1
cdr3_aa: CASSPGLGSYNEQFF
cdr3_nt: TGTGCCAGCAGCCCCGGCCTAGGCTCCTACAATGAGCAGTTCTTC

cdr3_length: 14
d_call: .
clone_size: .
v_call: TRBV5-1
j_call: TRBJ1-1
cdr3_aa: CASSLVGGATEAFF
cdr3_nt: TGCGCCAGCAGCTTGGTTGGGGGGGCCACTGAAGCTTTCTTT

cdr3_length: 14
d_call: TRBD1
clone_size: .
v_call: TRBV9
j_call: TRBJ1-2
cdr3_aa: CASSVEGTVEGYTF
cdr3_nt: TGTGCCAGCAGCGTAGAAGGGACAGTGGAAGGCTACACCTTC

cdr3_length: 16
d_call: TRBD2
clone_size: .
v_call: TRBV11-2
j_call: TRBJ2-3
cdr3_aa: CASSLDGTTSVITQYF
cdr3_nt: TGTGCCAGCAGCTTAGACGGGACTACCAGTGTCATCACGCAGTATTTT

cdr3_length: 15
d_call: .
clone_size: .
v_call: TRBV6-5
j_call: TRBJ2-3
cdr3_aa: CASTFSTSPTDTQYF
cdr3_nt: TGTGCCAGCACCTTTTCGACTTCTCCCACAGATACGCAGTATTTT

cdr3_length: 16
d_call: .
clone_size: .
v_call: TRBV6-1
j_call: TRBJ1-5
cdr3_aa: CASSVFPSGAGQPQHF
cdr3_nt: TGTGCCAGCAGTGTATTCCCATCAGGGGCGGGTCAGCCCCAGCATTTT

cdr3_length: 16
d_call: .
clone_size: .
v_call: TRBV15
j_call: TRBJ2-7
cdr3_aa: CATSRDQRAHPYEQYF
cdr3_nt: TGTGCCACCAGCAGAGATCAGCGGGCCCACCCCTACGAGCAGTACTTC

cdr3_length: 17
d_call: TRBD2
clone_size: .
v_call: TRBV2
j_call: TRBJ2-5
cdr3_aa: CASSEAGTTSGGKTQYF
cdr3_nt: TGTGCCAGCAGTGAAGCGGGCACTACTAGCGGGGGGAAGACCCAGTACTTC

cdr3_length: 15
d_call: TRBD1
clone_size: .
v_call: TRBV6-1
j_call: TRBJ1-2
cdr3_aa: CASILSTGVNYGYTF
cdr3_nt: TGTGCCAGCATTTTGTCGACAGGGGTTAACTATGGCTACACCTTC

cdr3_length: 14
d_call: TRBD1
clone_size: .
v_call: TRBV5-6
j_call: TRBJ1-1
cdr3_aa: CASSPDRGYTEAFF
cdr3_nt: TGTGCCAGCAGCCCCGACAGGGGGTACACTGAAGCTTTCTTT

cdr3_length: 16
d_call: .
clone_size: .
v_call: TRBV7-9
j_call: TRBJ2-1
cdr3_aa: CASSLFAGSSYNEQFF
cdr3_nt: TGTGCCAGCAGCTTATTTGCCGGGAGCTCCTACAATGAGCAGTTCTTC

cdr3_length: 17
d_call: TRBD2
clone_size: .
v_call: TRBV5-1
j_call: TRBJ2-1
cdr3_aa: CASSPDPSGSSYNEQFF
cdr3_nt: TGCGCCAGCAGCCCGGACCCTAGCGGGAGCTCCTACAATGAGCAGTTCTTC